This TCR beta chain comes out of a study of Ad26.COV2.S vaccination and SARS-CoV-2 variants. Study as a whole: Administration of Ad26.COV2.S was intramuscular, either once or twice 56 days apart. Whole-study results and caveats: Spike-specific TCR breadth in vaccine recipients exceeded that seen in placebo recipients.

The sample's treatment: around 19 received Ad26.COV2.S at low or high dose, single or two shots; roughly 5 received placebo; per-sample allocation not given. It was on day 63 after the first vaccine or placebo injection that samples were taken. The repertoire was sequenced with immunoSEQ multiplex PCR; TCRdb's copy has only in-frame clones and lacks some. The sample comprises about 400,000 clones, around nine tenths of which are singletons, and 3% to 3.5% rests with the top ten. Notes on this clone: What it binds is unknown.

V was cut by 4 bases and J by 2 bases, with 17 bases left in between. The CDR3 is 16 amino acids. Germline CDR1 and CDR2: MGHRA and YSYEKL. This TCR was sampled from a person between 18 and 65 years old who received the Ad26.COV2.S COVID-19 vaccine or a placebo. This specimen consisted of peripheral blood, obtained in a trial of Ad26.COV2.S vaccine versus placebo. The chain employs TRBV4-1 and TRBJ1-2, with D possibly being TRBD1 (5 bases). CDR3 DNA: TGCGCCAGCAGCCTTCTACCGGGGGGGAGGAACTATGGCTACACCTTC. Amino acid sequence: CASSLLPGGRNYGYTF.